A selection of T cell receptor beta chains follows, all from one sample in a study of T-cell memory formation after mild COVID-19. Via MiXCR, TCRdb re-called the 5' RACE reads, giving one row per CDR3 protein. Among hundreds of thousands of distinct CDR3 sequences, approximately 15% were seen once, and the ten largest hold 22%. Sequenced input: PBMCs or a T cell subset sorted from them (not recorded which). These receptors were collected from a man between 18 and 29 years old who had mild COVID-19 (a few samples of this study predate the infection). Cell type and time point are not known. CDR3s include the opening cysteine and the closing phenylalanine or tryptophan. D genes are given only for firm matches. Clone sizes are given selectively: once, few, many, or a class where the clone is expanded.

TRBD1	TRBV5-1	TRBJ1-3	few	CASSLEATGSGNTIYF	TGCGCCAGCAGCTTGGAGGCGACAGGGAGTGGAAACACCATATATTTT
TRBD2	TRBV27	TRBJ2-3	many	CASSFMFPAGGDTQYF	TGTGCCAGCAGTTTCATGTTTCCAGCGGGGGGAGATACGCAGTATTTT
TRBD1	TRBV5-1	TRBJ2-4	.	CASSTTLRGQVIYF	TGCGCCAGCAGTACCACCCTACGCGGACAGGTGATCTACTTC
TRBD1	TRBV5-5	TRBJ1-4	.	CASSPRDRGSEKLFF	TGTGCCAGCAGCCCCCGGGACAGGGGAAGTGAAAAACTGTTTTTT
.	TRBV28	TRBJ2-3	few	CASTGNGRGKGF	TGTGCCAGCACCGGAAATGGCCGGGGTAAGGGTTTT
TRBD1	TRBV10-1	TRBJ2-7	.	CASSESGRGRVYEQYF	TGCGCCAGCAGTGAGTCGGGAAGGGGGCGAGTCTACGAGCAGTACTTC
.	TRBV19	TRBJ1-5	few	CASSIRNVGVINQPQHF	TGTGCCAGTAGTATCAGAAACGTCGGGGTGATCAATCAGCCCCAGCATTTT
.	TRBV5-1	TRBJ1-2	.	CASSFRGPGYTF	TGCGCCAGCAGCTTTCGGGGTCCTGGCTACACCTTC
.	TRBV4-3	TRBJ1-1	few	CASSQGQHMNTEAFF	TGCGCCAGCAGCCAAGGACAGCACATGAACACTGAAGCTTTCTTT
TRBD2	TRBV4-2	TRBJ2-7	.	CASSQAGGARGAEQYF	TGTGCCAGCAGCCAAGCCGGGGGGGCCCGCGGCGCCGAGCAGTACTTC
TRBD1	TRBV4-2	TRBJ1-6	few	CASSQDSDRRGAPLHF	TGTGCCAGCAGCCAAGACTCGGACAGGAGGGGAGCACCCCTCCACTTT
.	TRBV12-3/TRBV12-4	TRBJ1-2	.	CASSDRTGTGRGGYTF	TGTGCCAGCAGTGACAGAACGGGGACTGGGAGGGGTGGCTACACCTTC
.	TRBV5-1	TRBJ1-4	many	CASSLAGPPNEKLFF	TGCGCCAGCAGCTTGGCCGGCCCGCCTAATGAAAAACTGTTTTTT
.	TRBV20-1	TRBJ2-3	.	CSARDRRSASITDTQYF	TGCAGTGCTAGAGATAGGAGGTCGGCCTCTATCACAGATACGCAGTATTTT
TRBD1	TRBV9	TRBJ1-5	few	CASSADRLGNQPQHF	TGTGCCAGCAGCGCGGACAGGCTCGGCAATCAGCCCCAGCATTTT
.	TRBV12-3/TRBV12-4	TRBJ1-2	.	CASSGGGGYTF	TGTGCCAGCAGTGGGGGTGGGGGCTACACCTTC
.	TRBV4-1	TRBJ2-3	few	CASSQEEGATTGDTQYF	TGCGCCAGCAGCCAAGAGGAGGGGGCAACAACTGGAGATACGCAGTATTTT
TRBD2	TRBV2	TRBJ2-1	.	CASSTGGSNEQFF	TGTGCCAGCAGCACGGGGGGGTCCAATGAGCAGTTCTTC
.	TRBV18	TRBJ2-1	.	CASCRGPFNEQFF	TGTGCCAGCTGTCGGGGGCCCTTCAATGAGCAGTTCTTC
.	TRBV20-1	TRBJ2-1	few	CSANAGLAGHNEQFF	TGCAGTGCCAACGCTGGTTTGGCGGGGCACAATGAGCAGTTCTTC
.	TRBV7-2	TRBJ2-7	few	CASSLDPVSSYEQYF	TGTGCCAGCAGCTTAGACCCGGTCTCCTCCTACGAGCAGTACTTC
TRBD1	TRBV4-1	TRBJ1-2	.	CASSQDFAGGGYTF	TGCGCCAGCAGCCAAGATTTCGCAGGGGGAGGCTACACCTTC
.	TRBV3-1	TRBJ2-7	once	CASSIGTLSSYEQYF	TGTGCCAGCAGCATCGGGACCCTCAGCTCCTACGAGCAGTACTTC
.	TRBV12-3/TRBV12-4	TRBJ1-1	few	CASRDGNAEAFF	TGTGCCAGCAGGGACGGCAACGCTGAAGCTTTCTTT
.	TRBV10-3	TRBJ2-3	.	CAITGRVTDTQYF	TGTGCCATCACCGGCAGGGTCACAGATACGCAGTATTTT
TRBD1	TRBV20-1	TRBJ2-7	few	CSAAGTVSYEQYF	TGCAGTGCTGCCGGGACAGTCTCCTACGAGCAGTACTTC
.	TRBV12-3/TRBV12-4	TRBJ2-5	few	CASLPGRELEETQYF	TGTGCCAGCCTCCCCGGGCGGGAACTTGAAGAGACCCAGTACTTC
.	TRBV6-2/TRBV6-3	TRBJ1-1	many	CASSYRGFTEAFF	TGTGCCAGCAGTTACAGAGGGTTTACTGAAGCTTTCTTT
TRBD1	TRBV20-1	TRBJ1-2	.	CSASQGASIYGYTF	TGCAGTGCTAGCCAGGGGGCGAGCATCTATGGCTACACCTTC
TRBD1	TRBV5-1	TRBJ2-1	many	CASSEGTGGYNEQFF	TGCGCCAGCAGCGAAGGGACAGGGGGATACAATGAGCAGTTCTTC
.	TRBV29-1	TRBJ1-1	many	CSGRGGWGMNTEAFF	TGCAGCGGAAGGGGCGGCTGGGGTATGAACACTGAAGCTTTCTTT
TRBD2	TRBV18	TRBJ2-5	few	CASSSGDYPRETQYF	TGTGCCAGCTCGTCCGGGGACTACCCCAGGGAGACCCAGTACTTC
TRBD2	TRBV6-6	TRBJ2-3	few	CASRTSGGAADTQYF	TGTGCCAGCAGAACTAGCGGGGGGGCCGCAGATACGCAGTATTTT
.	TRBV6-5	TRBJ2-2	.	CASRLSGLGELFF	TGTGCCAGCAGGTTATCGGGGCTCGGGGAGCTGTTTTTT
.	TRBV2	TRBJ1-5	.	CASSGGEYSNQPQHF	TGTGCCAGCAGTGGCGGCGAGTATAGCAATCAGCCCCAGCATTTT
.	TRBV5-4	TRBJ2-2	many	CASSFREGALNTGELFF	TGTGCCAGCAGCTTTCGGGAGGGGGCCTTGAACACCGGGGAGCTGTTTTTT
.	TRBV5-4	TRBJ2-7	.	CASSLVAGNSYEQYF	TGTGCCAGCAGCTTGGTGGCAGGGAACTCCTACGAGCAGTACTTC
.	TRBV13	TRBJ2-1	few	CASSLGLGGRFNEQFF	TGTGCCAGCAGCTTAGGCCTAGGGGGTAGGTTCAATGAGCAGTTCTTC
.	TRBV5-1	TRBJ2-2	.	CASSLVNRRTGELFF	TGCGCCAGCAGCTTGGTTAACAGACGGACCGGGGAGCTGTTTTTT
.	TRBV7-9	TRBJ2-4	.	CASSSGGLAKNIQYF	TGTGCCAGCAGCTCCGGGGGATTGGCCAAAAACATTCAGTACTTC
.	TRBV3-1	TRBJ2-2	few	CASSQDRGFAGELFF	TGTGCCAGCAGCCAAGATCGGGGGTTTGCCGGGGAGCTGTTTTTT
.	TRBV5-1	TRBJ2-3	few	CASTPATSTDTQYF	TGCGCCAGCACCCCGGCGACTAGCACAGATACGCAGTATTTT
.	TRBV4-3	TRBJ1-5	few	CASSQDLSKPQHF	TGCGCCAGCAGCCAAGATCTATCAAAGCCCCAGCATTTT